The rows below give T cell receptor beta chains drawn from one sample of a study of blood T cell repertoires in COVID-19. Clones were read by immunoSEQ multiplex PCR, and TCRdb kept only the in-frame ones, dropping some. Found here are over 150,000 clones, roughly nine tenths of them singletons; the top ten hold less than 0.6%. What was sequenced was peripheral blood. These receptors all stem from a man in his forties or fifties with acute or convalescent COVID-19. Each CDR3 is given with its conserved first and last residue. The D gene is left open where the match is weak.

d_call v_call cdr3_aa
TRBD1 TRBV6-2/TRBV6-3 CASSSSGTGEETQYF
TRBD2 TRBV6-6 CASSYGGGGNNEQFF
TRBD1 TRBV6-2/TRBV6-3 CASSYLRGDQPQHF
- TRBV12-5 CASGLVTWDTNYNSPLHF
- TRBV6-6 CASSRLGFEQFF
- TRBV28 CASSLMATRVATEAFF
TRBD1 TRBV6-1 CASSQTGGSEQFF
- TRBV7-2 CASSLVQYSNQPQHF
TRBD1 TRBV10-3 CAIRPGQAYNEQFF
TRBD2 TRBV19 CASSIDPRTSGSPRYF
- TRBV27 CASKEPGNTEAFF
- TRBV7-2 CASSLAVRSEAFF
TRBD1 TRBV7-8 CASSYDRGKEQLFF
- TRBV28 CASSSSTVQGLSYGYTF
- TRBV3-1/TRBV3-2 CASSQGTGNYGYTF
TRBD1 TRBV29-1 CSVAGQGAPGELFF
TRBD1 TRBV7-2 CASSTMTGNNQPQHF
- TRBV2 CASSDGQSGFYEQYF
- TRBV7-2 CASSPHRNTGELFF
TRBD2 TRBV24-1 CATSDPAPGGLGEQFF
TRBD2 TRBV7-3 CASSPTSGRLETQYF
TRBD2 TRBV4-1 CASSTRTSGRGGELFF
TRBD2 TRBV4-2 CASSHIAGGPVGDEQFF
- TRBV24-1 CATSAGGGVYGYTF
- TRBV20-1 CSASFRVYQPQHF
- TRBV11-2 CASSLVWGDINEKLFF
TRBD2 TRBV3-1/TRBV3-2 CASSQRVGLAGVAQYF
- TRBV5-1 CASSAARPLALTDTQYF
- TRBV27 CASSPTGGSWDEAFF
- TRBV7-2 CASSLQDSRLYEQYF
TRBD1 TRBV4-1 CASSHGTGRGNEQFF
TRBD2 TRBV9 CASSGLAGDNTGELFF
TRBD2 TRBV2 CASGTQRERLDTQYF
- TRBV13 CASSLGDQPQHF
- TRBV5-6 CASSLTYASANVLTF
TRBD2 TRBV7-2 CASSLVVTSGLGEDTQYF
TRBD1 TRBV4-3 CASSQEQGANEKLFF